The present T cell receptor beta chain was sequenced within a study of beta chain features in type 1 diabetes. General observations from the study: The study found that naive, central memory and Treg TCRB repertoires appeared more similar in patients than in healthy donors. Equally in patients and controls, PCR might preferentially amplify shorter templates.

V was cut by 1 base and J by 9 bases, with 10 bases left in between. This CDR3 comprises 13 residues. CDR1 and CDR2 from the germline V gene are SGHVS and FNYEAQ. CD4+ naive, central memory, regulatory and stem cell-like memory cells were sorted via CD45RO/CCR7/CD25/CD127/CD95/CD27. Expressed TCRB transcripts were sequenced because the isolated RNA had all been reverse transcribed beforehand. Measured with immunoSEQ multiplex PCR; TCRdb has only the in-frame clones, and not every one. Of about 350,000 clones listed, about 20% are singletons. The table lists this clone with a few counts. Its antigen is as yet unknown.

Sequencing was carried out using naive CD4+ T cells from blood. The chain links TRBV7-6 to TRBJ2-1; D is unresolved. This receptor was obtained from a woman aged 18-35 years in good health. CDR3 region: CASSLDRTAEQFF. Here the CDR3 DNA reads TGTGCCAGCAGCTTAGACAGAACGGCTGAGCAGTTCTTC.